This is a list of T cell receptor beta chains from one sample in a study of T-cell memory formation after mild COVID-19. TCRdb itself ran the 5' RACE reads through MiXCR, one entry per CDR3 protein. The top ten clones hold around 8% of a sample with some 450,000 distinct CDR3 sequences, 15% to 20% of them seen once. Sequenced: PBMCs or a T cell subset sorted from them (not recorded which). These receptors were obtained from an adult woman who had mild COVID-19 (a few samples of this study predate the infection). Cell type and time point are not known. The CDR3 runs from the conserved cysteine through the conserved F or W. The D gene is left open where the match is weak. Clone size is shown for a subset of rows, as once, few, many or a class of expanded clone.

NA,TRBV4-2,TRBJ2-7,NA,CASSQEHRIYEQYF,TGTGCCAGCAGCCAAGAACACAGGATATACGAGCAGTACTTC
TRBD2,TRBV6-4,TRBJ2-2,many,CASSSSGSAGELFF,TGTGCCAGCAGTTCCAGCGGGAGCGCCGGGGAGCTGTTTTTT
NA,TRBV7-2,TRBJ2-4,few,CASSLGGGGAKNIQYF,TGTGCCAGCAGCTTAGGAGGAGGGGGAGCCAAAAACATTCAGTACTTC
NA,TRBV27,TRBJ1-1,few,CASSLGPQGNTEAFF,TGTGCCAGCAGTTTGGGGCCACAGGGGAACACTGAAGCTTTCTTT
NA,TRBV6-5,TRBJ2-1,few,CASSYSTGPPYNEQFF,TGTGCCAGCAGTTACTCGACGGGGCCCCCCTACAATGAGCAGTTCTTC
NA,TRBV29-1,TRBJ1-1,NA,CSVGGATTTEAFF,TGCAGCGTGGGGGGGGCAACGACCACTGAAGCTTTCTTT
NA,TRBV29-1,TRBJ1-4,once,CSVEDLGNEKLFF,TGCAGCGTTGAAGATCTTGGTAATGAAAAACTGTTTTTT
NA,TRBV15,TRBJ1-5,NA,CATSRGAGKNQPQHF,TGTGCCACCAGTCGAGGGGCCGGAAAAAATCAGCCCCAGCATTTT
TRBD1,TRBV30,TRBJ1-5,NA,CAWSVSRGQGGNPPQHF,TGTGCCTGGAGTGTATCTCGCGGACAGGGAGGAAACCCGCCCCAGCATTTT
TRBD1,TRBV3-1,TRBJ1-5,NA,CASSPGTENRPQHF,TGTGCCAGCAGCCCTGGGACAGAGAATAGGCCCCAGCATTTT
NA,TRBV11-2,TRBJ2-5,many,CASSRFGHQETQYF,TGTGCCAGCAGCCGATTTGGCCACCAAGAGACCCAGTACTTC
NA,TRBV9,TRBJ2-1,many,CASSVGSVIYNEQFF,TGTGCCAGCAGCGTAGGCTCGGTGATTTACAATGAGCAGTTCTTC
TRBD1,TRBV24-1,TRBJ1-2,NA,CATSDFTGDYGYTF,TGTGCCACCAGTGATTTTACAGGGGACTATGGCTACACCTTC
TRBD1,TRBV12-3/TRBV12-4,TRBJ1-2,NA,CASSRTGDGYTF,TGTGCCAGCAGTAGGACAGGGGACGGCTACACCTTC
NA,TRBV19,TRBJ1-1,NA,CASTTRGGTEAFF,TGTGCCAGTACCACGCGGGGGGGGACTGAAGCTTTCTTT
NA,TRBV7-9,TRBJ2-7,few,CASTPAGVDGSYEQYF,TGTGCCAGCACCCCCGCAGGGGTAGACGGTTCCTACGAGCAGTACTTC
NA,TRBV20-1,TRBJ1-5,many,CSARGPGYNQPQHF,TGCAGTGCTAGAGGGCCAGGGTACAATCAGCCCCAGCATTTT
TRBD2,TRBV5-4,TRBJ2-2,NA,CASSRGLAGGNTGELFF,TGTGCCAGCAGCCGGGGACTAGCGGGAGGGAACACCGGGGAGCTGTTTTTT
NA,TRBV11-2,TRBJ1-4,NA,CASSSTGIGEKLFF,TGTGCCAGCAGCTCCACAGGGATTGGTGAAAAACTGTTTTTT
TRBD2,TRBV7-9,TRBJ2-7,few,CASSPPGGEAREQYF,TGTGCCAGCAGCCCGCCGGGGGGAGAGGCTCGCGAGCAGTACTTC
NA,TRBV5-1,TRBJ2-5,few,CASSSKGQETQYF,TGCGCCAGCAGCTCTAAAGGGCAAGAGACCCAGTACTTC
NA,TRBV29-1,TRBJ1-1,NA,CSVDGQEGVNTEAFF,TGCAGCGTTGATGGTCAGGAGGGCGTGAACACTGAAGCTTTCTTT
TRBD1,TRBV7-6,TRBJ2-3,many,CASSSYRGASTDTQYF,TGTGCCAGCAGCTCCTACAGGGGGGCCAGCACAGATACGCAGTATTTT
TRBD2,TRBV27,TRBJ2-2,NA,CASREGPTGELFF,TGTGCCAGTCGGGAGGGCCCCACCGGGGAGCTGTTTTTT